This T cell receptor beta chain was identified during a study of blood T cell repertoires in COVID-19 (TCRdb year 2020). Turning to the overall study: Samples covering the acute and convalescent phases of COVID-19 were provided by collaborators in the United States, Italy and Spain. The material from the prospective study consisted of cDNA or gDNA derived from T cells, B-cell-depleted T cells, or PBMCs. Subjects who had been exposed to COVID-19, were actively infected with it, or had recovered from it provided the deeply sampled blood TCRbeta repertoires that made up the dataset. The repertoires were released in a freely available public database intended as a resource for research on the immune response to SARS-CoV-2. Samples came from the ongoing ImmuneRACE study (first 160 participants) plus 1,254 subjects from 6 global collaborators. A de-identified subject ID, COVID-19 status, age in years and sex were almost always included in the sample metadata. Where available, HLA class I and class II types were obtained from metadata supplied by the sample provider rather than from assay-based typing. Here is what the overall study found, with its caveats: The quantity of clinical and demographic metadata differed by source and by participant and was supplied without curation.

The collaborating institutions used their own protocols to collect whole blood in K2EDTA tubes. For TCRbeta analysis, collaborators shipped samples in one of three forms: frozen whole blood, isolated PBMCs, or DNA extracted from either of those sample types. A note on this clone: Its antigen is unknown. No clone much larger than this one lies a single base away; base qualities are absent.

TCRbeta CDR3 regions were amplified from genomic DNA by means of the immunoSEQ Assay, a bias-controlled multiplex PCR. On the study's bioinformatics: Within the assay, amplification of reference gene primers was used to estimate how many nucleated cells each sample contained. To quantify the absolute abundance of each unique TCRbeta CDR3 rearrangement, sequence reads were collapsed and filtered. For each sample, productive Simpson clonality was calculated as the square root of Simpson's diversity index over productive rearrangements. TCRdb holds this immuneACCESS table with in-frame rearrangements only. Some clones are missing; in checked studies, unresolved V genes explain under half, and the rest has no known cause. V and J calls and clone size follow that table, whereas D and trimming were derived from the DNA. The sample contains roughly 150,000 clones, over 75% of them found a single time. Approximately 10% of the sample comes from the top ten.

This TCR came from a human donor in a cohort sampled during active COVID-19. Input material: peripheral blood.

The nucleotide sequence reads TGTGCCAGCAGCTTAGGGCTAGCGGGAGGCGGCACAGATACGCAGTATTTT. Translated, it gives CASSLGLAGGGTDTQYF. The chain is made from TRBV7-9 and TRBJ2-3; 11 of the junction bases match TRBD2. CDR1 and CDR2 were assigned from the germline V gene (reference sequence) as SEHNR and FQNEAQ. The cysteine opens and the phenylalanine closes a CDR3 of 17 amino acids. Only CDR3 DNA is held: 51 bases, read in frame from base 1. Clipping removes 1 base from V and 1 base from J, with 4 as the unmatched junction base count.